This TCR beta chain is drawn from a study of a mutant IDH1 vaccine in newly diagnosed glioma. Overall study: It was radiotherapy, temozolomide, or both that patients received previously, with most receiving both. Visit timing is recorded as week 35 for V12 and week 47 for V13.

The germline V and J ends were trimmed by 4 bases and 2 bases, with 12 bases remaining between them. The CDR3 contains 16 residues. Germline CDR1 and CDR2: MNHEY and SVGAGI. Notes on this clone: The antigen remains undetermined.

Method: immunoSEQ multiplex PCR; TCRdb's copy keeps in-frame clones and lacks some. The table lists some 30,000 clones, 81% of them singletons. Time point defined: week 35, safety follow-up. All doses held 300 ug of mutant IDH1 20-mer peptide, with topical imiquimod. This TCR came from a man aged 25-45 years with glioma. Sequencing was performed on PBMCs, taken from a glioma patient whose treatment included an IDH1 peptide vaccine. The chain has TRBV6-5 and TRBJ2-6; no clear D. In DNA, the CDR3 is TGTGCCAGCAGTTCCGCCGGTGTACCTGGGGCCAACGTCCTGACTTTC. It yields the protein CASSSAGVPGANVLTF.